Shown below are 27 T cell receptor beta chains from a single sample sequenced in a study of control samples from healthy donors and cancer patients. Profiled with immunoSEQ multiplex PCR; TCRdb holds only in-frame clones, not every one. The repertoire consists of more than 100,000 clones, with around nine tenths occurring once and the leading ten covering about 20%. The sample taken for sequencing was PBMCs. Receptors were obtained from a man aged 55-75 years with lung cancer.

The gene calls are TRBV4-2 and TRBJ1-4; D perhaps matches TRBD1 (6 bases). From germline, CDR1 is LGHNA and CDR2 YNFKEQ. Trimming left V 1 base short and J 4 bases short, with 13 bases between. The CDR3 is 16 residues long. The CDR3 sequence: CASSQGAGDLNEKLFF. The CDR3 DNA reads TGTGCCAGCAGCCAAGGTGCAGGGGATCTTAATGAAAAACTGTTTTTT.

The chain links TRBV5-6 to TRBJ1-2, with 10 bases identical to TRBD1. The CDR3 length is 17 residues. Trimming removed 3 bases from V and 0 bases from J; junction bases left unmatched: 8. Germline-derived CDR1 and CDR2 are SGHDT and YYEEEE. CDR3 sequence: CASSSRDRGLANYGYTF. Here the CDR3 DNA reads TGTGCCAGCAGCTCAAGGGACAGGGGCTTGGCTAACTATGGCTACACCTTC. Full variable domain (outside the CDR3, taken from reference TRBV5-6 and TRBJ1-2): DAGVTQSPTHLIKTRGQQVTLRCSPKSGHDTVSWYQQALGQGPQFIFQYYEEEERQRGNFPDRFSGHQFPNYSSELNVNALLLGDSALYLCASSSRDRGLANYGYTFGSGTRLTVV.

The V and J genes are TRBV4-1 and TRBJ1-5; D is ambiguous. The CDR3 is 16 residues long. The V gene lost 0 bases and the J gene lost 1 base, with 10 bases spanning the gap. CDR1 and CDR2 (germline): MGHRA, YSYEKL. The CDR3 DNA reads TGCGCCAGCAGCCAAGATCGGGTGGGGAGCAATCAGCCCCAGCATTTT. This gives the protein CASSQDRVGSNQPQHF.

The J gene is TRBJ2-1, the V gene TRBV6-1, with 12 bases lining up with TRBD1. CDR1 is MNHNS, CDR2 SASEGT, per germline. This CDR3 region has 17 residues. The junction had 5 bases not matched to a gene; V was cut back by 2 bases and J by 3 bases. The CDR3 is CASSEQGTGGIYNEQFF. CDR3 bases: TGTGCCAGCAGTGAACAAGGGACAGGGGGCATCTACAATGAGCAGTTCTTC.

The chain employs TRBV30 and TRBJ1-6; no clear D. The ends were cut back, 0 bases at V and 8 bases at J, with 8 bases in the middle. The CDR3 has 13 residues. Germline lookup yields CDR1 GTSNPN and CDR2 SVGIG (reference sequence). The CDR3 region is CAWSVLGDSPLHF. The CDR3 DNA reads TGTGCCTGGAGTGTACTCGGGGATTCACCCCTCCACTTT.

Turning to this clone: Other DNA sequences in this specimen translate into the identical CDR3. The rearrangement uses TRBV2 and TRBJ2-1; a possible D gene is TRBD2 (7 bases). The germline V gene encodes CDR1 SNHLY and CDR2 FYNNEI. The CDR3 consists of 15 residues. V lost 3 bases and J lost 5, with 14 bases in between. This chain's CDR3 is CASSDGRGADNEQFF. The CDR3 nucleotides read TGTGCCAGCAGTGACGGTCGGGGGGCAGACAATGAGCAGTTCTTC.

The chain is built from TRBV30 and TRBJ2-5, with TRBD1 identical over 7 bases. The V segment lost 3 bases and the J segment 4 bases; nucleotides outside the gene matches: 5. Germline lookup yields CDR1 GTSNPN and CDR2 SVGIG (reference sequence). The CDR3 loop spans 13 amino acids. CDR3 DNA sequence: TGTGCCTGGAGGAGGAGACAGGGAGAGACCCAGTACTTC. This translates into CAWRRRQGETQYF.

The CDR3 here is CASSLGGPRATNEKLFF. CDR3 in DNA: TGCGCCAGCAGCTTGGGAGGCCCCCGGGCAACTAATGAAAAACTGTTTTTT. V usage is TRBV5-1 and J usage is TRBJ1-4; D is ambiguous. The CDR3 is 17 amino acids. V lost 0 bases and J lost 0, with 12 bases in between. In germline, CDR1 is SGHRS, CDR2 YFSETQ.

This chain links TRBV4-1 with TRBJ1-6; no clear D. Looked up from germline, CDR1 is MGHRA and CDR2 is YSYEKL. The CDR3 totals 16 residues. Trimming removed 0 bases from V and 10 bases from J, with 16 bases in between. CDR3 residues: CASSQDQIGLLSPLHF. CDR3 bases: TGCGCCAGCAGCCAAGATCAGATAGGGCTTCTGTCACCCCTCCACTTT.

The chain couples TRBV20-1 to TRBJ2-1; no clear D. Germline V lookup: CDR1 DFQATT, CDR2 SNEGSKA (reference sequence). Trimming removed 4 bases at V and 7 bases at J, with 17 bases between. This CDR3 is built from 14 residues. The CDR3 sequence: CSAIDARRKNEQFF. The CDR3 coding sequence is TGCAGTGCTATTGATGCCCGTCGCAAAAATGAGCAGTTCTTC.

The chain combines TRBV7-9 with TRBJ1-3; no clear D. The length of the CDR3 is 15 residues. Per germline, CDR1 SEHNR and CDR2 FQNEAQ (reference sequence). V was pared by 1 base and J by 0 bases, with 7 bases between. The CDR3 sequence: CASSLGWGSGNTIYF. The DNA of the CDR3 is TGTGCCAGCAGCTTAGGTTGGGGCTCTGGAAACACCATATATTTT. The variable domain in full, completed from reference TRBV7-9 and TRBJ1-3, reads DTGVSQNPRHKITKRGQNVTFRCDPISEHNRLYWYRQTLGQGPEFLTYFQNEAQLEKSRLLSDRFSAERPKGSFSTLEIQRTEQGDSAMYLCASSLGWGSGNTIYFGEGSWLTVV.

This clone was seen just once. The chain is built from TRBV30 and TRBJ1-2; 7 nucleotides agree with TRBD1. This CDR3 is built from 13 residues. In germline, CDR1 is GTSNPN, CDR2 SVGIG (reference sequence). Germline trimming cut 0 bases from V and 7 bases from J; bases unmatched to any gene: 5. CDR3 amino acids: CAWSVQGNRGYTF. CDR3 coding DNA: TGTGCCTGGAGTGTACAGGGGAATCGTGGCTACACCTTC.

This chain uses TRBV5-5 with TRBJ1-1; D unclear. With 6 bases removed from V and 0 bases from J, the gap between germline ends came to 9 bases. The germline V gene has CDR1 SGHKS and CDR2 YYEKEE (reference sequence). CDR3 length equals 13 residues. DNA of the CDR3: TGTGCCAGCACCCTACTAGTGAACACTGAAGCTTTCTTT. This codes for CASTLLVNTEAFF.

The rearrangement uses TRBV6-4 and TRBJ2-5, with TRBD1 as a possible D gene (5 bases). The germline gives CDR1 MRHNA, CDR2 SNTAGT. The CDR3 sequence is 15 residues long. V lost 6 bases and J lost 1, with 15 bases in between. Written as DNA, the CDR3 is TGTGCCAGCAGCTCAATTCCAGGGCCCCAAGAGACCCAGTACTTC. As protein: CASSSIPGPQETQYF.

The rearrangement links TRBV6-5 to TRBJ1-1; no clear D. With 9 bases removed from V and 7 bases from J, the gap between germline ends came to 15 bases. Germline V lookup: CDR1 MNHEY, CDR2 SVGAGI. The CDR3 has 12 residues. The CDR3 sequence: CASKGITSEAFF. In DNA form, the CDR3 reads TGTGCCAGTAAAGGGATTACCAGTGAAGCTTTCTTT.

This chain joins TRBV25-1 and TRBJ1-1; maybe TRBD1 (6 bases). Trimming took off 1 base at V and 0 bases at J, with 9 bases between the two ends. The CDR3 runs to 15 residues. Germline V lookup: CDR1 MGHDK, CDR2 SYGVNS. For the CDR3, the DNA is TGTGCCAGCAGTGAATCGGCAGGGGTGAACACTGAAGCTTTCTTT. It yields the protein CASSESAGVNTEAFF.

The chain joins TRBV20-1 to TRBJ1-2; D unclear. This CDR3 is built from 10 residues. Trimming stripped 5 bases from V and 7 bases from J, with 8 bases between. CDR1 is DFQATT and CDR2 is SNEGSKA in the germline V gene (reference sequence). The DNA for the CDR3 is TGCAGTGCTTATTGGAGTGGCTACACCTTC. It encodes CSAYWSGYTF.

Concerning this clone itself: Other nucleotide sequences from this sample produce the same CDR3. The chain links TRBV12-3 or TRBV12-4 to TRBJ1-1; D not resolved. The germline V and J ends were trimmed by 3 bases and 1 base, with 6 bases remaining between them. The CDR3 runs to 13 residues. For the CDR3, the DNA is TGTGCCAGCAGTTTCACGGGGAACACTGAAGCTTTCTTT. Its translation is CASSFTGNTEAFF.

The chain uses TRBV6-5 and TRBJ2-7; D is uncertain. The length of the CDR3 is 15 residues. The V end lost 6 bases, the J end lost 0 bases, and 15 bases lay between the germline ends. From germline, CDR1 is MNHEY and CDR2 SVGAGI. CDR3 nucleotide sequence: TGTGCCAGCAGCGTCAGGACGGGCAGCTCCTACGAGCAGTACGTC. This gives the protein CASSVRTGSSYEQYV.

The rearrangement uses TRBV30 and TRBJ1-3, with 7 positions matching TRBD1. V trimming: 8 bases; J trimming: 6 bases; junction bases outside the gene matches: 7. Germline V CDR1 and CDR2: GTSNPN, SVGIG (reference sequence). This CDR3 spans 12 amino acids. The DNA of the CDR3 is TGTGCCGGTAGGACAGGCGCAAACACCATATATTTT. It is translated as CAGRTGANTIYF.

V is TRBV3-1 (or the pseudogene TRBV3-2) and J is TRBJ1-3; D call uncertain. The V end lost 4 bases, the J end lost 4 bases, and 5 bases lay between the germline ends. This CDR3 contains 12 residues. Germline-derived CDR1 and CDR2 are LGHDT and YNNKEL (reference sequence). The CDR3 DNA reads as TGTGCCAGCAGCCTAGGAGGAAACACCATATATTTT. The encoded protein is CASSLGGNTIYF.

This sequence joins TRBV7-2 and TRBJ2-3; D is possibly TRBD2 (6 bases). V lost 6 bases and J lost 1, with 20 bases in between. Germline CDR1 and CDR2: SGHTA and FQGNSA. This CDR3 is 17 amino acids long. The CDR3 coding sequence is TGTGCCAGCAGATATCTTGGAGGTGGCGGGGGCACAGATACGCAGTATTTT. Encoded protein: CASRYLGGGGGTDTQYF.

V and J are TRBV11-3 and TRBJ1-2; D gene uncertain. Germline V gene data show CDR1 as SGHNT and CDR2 as YENEEA. V lost 10 bases and J 9 bases, leaving 18 bases between the germline ends. CDR3 length: 12 amino acids. The CDR3 DNA is TGTGCCACATTTCCCCCATTTGGTCGCTACACCTTC. It yields the protein CATFPPFGRYTF.

V gene TRBV10-1 combines with J gene TRBJ2-1; TRBD1 is a possible D gene (6 bases). This CDR3 region has 16 residues. Trimming cost V 5 bases and J 0 bases, with 14 bases left between them. Germline V gene sequence: CDR1 WNHNN, CDR2 SYGVQD (reference sequence). CDR3 region: CASSKQGRSSYNEQFF. The CDR3, as DNA: TGCGCCAGCAGTAAACAGGGCAGGAGCTCCTACAATGAGCAGTTCTTC.

The V gene is TRBV11-3, the J gene TRBJ2-3; 11 bases are a match to TRBD1. The CDR3 is 15 amino acids. The trim removed 6 bases at V and 3 bases at J, leaving 5 bases unmatched. CDR1 and CDR2 (germline): SGHNT, YENEEA. The CDR3 DNA is TGTGCCAGCAGTACCGGGACAGGGGGAACAGATACGCAGTATTTT. Translating it yields CASSTGTGGTDTQYF.

This clone came up once. Germline and junction disagree at one end, which may indicate a read error. This chain links TRBV18 with TRBJ2-1; 8 bases align to TRBD2. The CDR3 is made up of 16 amino acids. The V gene's germline CDR1 is KGHSH and CDR2 LQKENI. The CDR3 protein is CASSPMAGGTYNERFF. Written as DNA, the CDR3 is TGTGCCAGCTCACCAATGGCGGGGGGTACCTACAATGAGCGGTTCTTC. The whole variable domain, remainder taken from reference TRBV18 and TRBJ2-1, is NAGVMQNPRHLVRRRGQEARLRCSPMKGHSHVYWYRQLPEEGLKFMVYLQKENIIDESGMPKERFSAEFPKEGPSILRIQQVVRGDSAAYFCASSPMAGGTYNERFFGPGTRLTVL.

V and J are TRBV7-3 and TRBJ1-3; D not resolved. CDR1 and CDR2 from the germline V gene are SGHTA and FQGTGA. The CDR3 has 14 residues. Trimming stripped 7 bases from V and 0 bases from J, with 10 bases between. CDR3 loop: CASNLASSGNTIYF. CDR3 DNA: TGTGCCAGCAACCTGGCCTCCTCTGGAAACACCATATATTTT.